One sample yielded the 24 T cell receptor beta chains listed below, sequenced in a study of T cells in Graves' hyperthyroidism and ophthalmopathy. RNA transcripts were the template for amplifying TCR beta CDR3 regions. Using the HTBI primer set, a first-round RT-PCR was run on the TCR CDR3. TCRdb itself ran the multiplex PCR reads through MiXCR, one entry per CDR3 protein. The sample yields over 350,000 distinct CDR3 sequences, around 15% seen once. The sequenced material came from blood. The receptors here all came from a man aged 45-65 years with Graves' ophthalmopathy.

This clonotype has ten or more counts. The chain employs TRBV9 and TRBJ2-7; 9 bases match TRBD1. Germline V gene data show CDR1 as SGDLS and CDR2 as YYNGEE. The ends lost 3 bases at V and 4 bases at J; junction bases unmatched: 8. This CDR3 has 15 amino acids. CDR3 sequence: CASSEGTGYGYEQYF. In nucleotides, the CDR3 is TGTGCCAGCAGCGAAGGGACAGGGTACGGGTACGAGCAGTACTTC.

The chain joins TRBV12-3 or TRBV12-4 to TRBJ2-6; D perhaps matches TRBD1 (6 bases). V gave up 4 bases and J gave up 2 bases, with 9 bases separating them. The CDR3 is made up of 15 amino acids. The chain's CDR3 is CASSYYRAGANVLTF. The CDR3 nucleotides read TGTGCCAGCAGTTATTACAGGGCTGGGGCCAACGTCCTGACTTTC.

The genes are TRBV6-4 and TRBJ2-2; D uncertain. In germline, CDR1 is MRHNA, CDR2 SNTAGT. V was cut by 0 bases and J by 5 bases, with 7 bases left in between. The CDR3 is 14 amino acids. In DNA, the CDR3 is TGTGCCAGCAGTGACTCCCGAATTACCGGGGAGCTGTTTTTT. Its protein is CASSDSRITGELFF.

This chain joins TRBV7-9 and TRBJ1-6; D gene uncertain. Trimming shortened V by 6 bases and J by 0 bases, and 12 bases separated the two germline ends. CDR3 size: 16 residues. Germline V gene sequence: CDR1 SEHNR, CDR2 FQNEAQ (reference sequence). CDR3 sequence: CASSFQESSYNSPLHF. The CDR3 bases are TGTGCCAGCAGTTTCCAGGAAAGCTCCTATAATTCACCCCTCCACTTT.

This clonotype was seen a handful of times. The chain employs TRBV19 and TRBJ1-2; perhaps TRBD1 as D (6 bases). Germline CDR1 and CDR2: LNHDA and SQIVND (reference sequence). This CDR3 contains 18 residues. Trimming pared 2 bases from V and 2 bases from J, leaving 21 bases between. CDR3 DNA: TGTGCCAGTAGTATACTATCCTCGGACAGCTTCTTCAACTATGGCTACACCTTC. This gives the protein CASSILSSDSFFNYGYTF.

This clonotype was counted ten times or more. V usage is TRBV5-1 and J usage is TRBJ1-6; D gene unclear. With 0 bases removed from V and 9 bases from J, the gap between germline ends came to 7 bases. Germline V lookup: CDR1 SGHRS, CDR2 YFSETQ. The CDR3 covers 13 residues. DNA of the CDR3: TGCGCCAGCAGCTTGGACGGGGTTTCACCCCTCCACTTT. Amino acids: CASSLDGVSPLHF. Full variable domain (missing parts from reference TRBV5-1 and TRBJ1-6): KAGVTQTPRYLIKTRGQQVTLSCSPISGHRSVSWYQQTPGQGLQFLFEYFSETQRNKGNFPGRFSGRQFSNSRSEMNVSTLELGDSALYLCASSLDGVSPLHFGNGTRLTVT.

This clonotype has a count of ten or more. V is TRBV20-1 and J is TRBJ1-5; D is unresolved. V lost 4 bases to trimming and J lost 5 bases, with 12 bases between them. The CDR3 runs to 13 residues. The germline V gene encodes CDR1 DFQATT and CDR2 SNEGSKA (reference sequence). CDR3 region: CSATQVNHQPQHF. CDR3 in DNA: TGCAGTGCTACCCAGGTGAACCATCAGCCCCAGCATTTT.

The sample holds a few counts of this clonotype. The CDR3 reads CASSVGTGINQPQHF. For the CDR3, the DNA is TGTGCCAGCAGCGTAGGTACGGGGATTAATCAGCCCCAGCATTTT. The chain employs TRBV9 and TRBJ1-5; no clear D gene. V gave up 0 bases and J gave up 4 bases, with 11 bases separating them. CDR1 SGDLS and CDR2 YYNGEE come from the germline V gene. The CDR3 totals 15 residues.

This clonotype came up a few times. The chain employs TRBV9 and TRBJ1-5, with 10 bases aligning to TRBD1. Trimming cost V 4 bases and J 4 bases; bases outside gene matches: 5. Germline CDR1 and CDR2: SGDLS and YYNGEE. The CDR3 runs 15 residues. In DNA, the CDR3 is TGTGCCAGCAGCAAGTCGGGACAGGGGAATCAGCCCCAGCATTTT. Translation: CASSKSGQGNQPQHF.

In its sample, this clonotype was seen a few times. This chain joins TRBV27 and TRBJ1-6; D unresolved. Between the trimmed V and J ends, which lost 1 base and 0 bases, there was a span of 10 bases. Germline assignment: CDR1 MNHEY and CDR2 SMNVEV (reference sequence). This CDR3 has 17 amino acids. CDR3 DNA sequence: TGTGCCAGCAGTTTATTGCGTCACAACTCCTATAATTCACCCCTCCACTTT. As protein: CASSLLRHNSYNSPLHF.

This clonotype was picked up a small number of times. This chain uses TRBV6-1 with TRBJ2-7; 7 nucleotides agree with TRBD1. The V segment lost 2 bases and the J segment 3 bases; nucleotides outside the gene matches: 4. CDR1 MNHNS and CDR2 SASEGT come from the germline V gene. This CDR3 has 14 residues. The CDR3 spells CASSELSGGYEQYF. The CDR3 bases are TGTGCCAGCAGTGAACTCTCAGGGGGCTACGAGCAGTACTTC.

This clonotype was recorded many times. The rearrangement joins TRBV18 to TRBJ2-3, with D unclear. CDR1 and CDR2 (germline): KGHSH, LQKENI. CDR3 size: 12 residues. Trimming left V 8 bases short and J 2 bases short, with 8 bases between. The CDR3 protein is CASSPPTDTQYF. DNA for the CDR3: TGTGCCAGCAGCCCCCCCACAGATACGCAGTATTTT.

This clonotype occurred a few times. The chain combines TRBV19 with TRBJ1-5; D gene uncertain. Germline CDR1 LNHDA, CDR2 SQIVND (reference sequence). Trimming removed 3 bases at V and 2 bases at J, with 11 bases between. The CDR3 is made up of 15 amino acids. CDR3 loop: CASSIGEFRNQPQHF. The CDR3 DNA sequence: TGTGCCAGTAGTATTGGTGAGTTTCGCAATCAGCCCCAGCATTTT. Variable domain in full (rest from reference TRBV19 and TRBJ1-5): DGGITQSPKYLFRKEGQNVTLSCEQNLNHDAMYWYRQDPGQGLRLIYYSQIVNDFQKGDIAEGYSVSREKKESFPLTVTSAQKNPTAFYLCASSIGEFRNQPQHFGDGTRLSIL.

In this sample, this clonotype turned up once. The genes are TRBV5-1 and TRBJ2-1, with 11 nucleotides matching TRBD2. There are 18 residues in the CDR3. V lost 2 bases to trimming and J lost 1 base; unmatched junction nucleotides: 8. Germline V gene sequence: CDR1 SGHRS, CDR2 YFSETQ. The CDR3 sequence is CASSFGLAGLGSYNEQFF. CDR3 nucleotides: TGCGCCAGCAGCTTTGGACTAGCGGGTTTGGGGTCCTACAATGAGCAGTTCTTC.

The chain is built from TRBV7-8 and TRBJ2-7; 9 nucleotides match TRBD1. This CDR3 is built from 14 residues. Germline CDR1 and CDR2: SGHVS and FQNEAQ. V dropped 5 bases and J dropped 6; count of bases not matched to a gene: 8. The DNA of the CDR3 is TGTGCCAGCAGCCCCGGGACAGGGAAAAGCGAGCAGTACTTC. Amino acid sequence: CASSPGTGKSEQYF.

A word on this clonotype: Being one base from a much bigger clone, this may be a read error. This chain links TRBV27 with TRBJ2-3, with D maybe TRBD2 (6 bases). The V and J ends lost 8 bases and 9 bases respectively, with 18 bases between them. Germline V gene data show CDR1 as MNHEY and CDR2 as SMNVEV (reference sequence). There are 13 residues in the CDR3. The CDR3 DNA is TGTGCCAGCTCTACTGACGCGCTAGCGACGCAGTATTTT. It specifies CASSTDALATQYF.

This clonotype was picked up one time. V usage is TRBV24-1 and J usage is TRBJ2-6; D unclear. Trimming shortened V by 7 bases and J by 0 bases, and 3 bases separated the two germline ends. Per the germline V gene, CDR1 is KGHDR and CDR2 is SFDVKD. CDR3 length: 13 residues. In DNA, the CDR3 is TGTGCCACCAGACCCTCTGGGGCCAACGTCCTGACTTTC. This sequence encodes CATRPSGANVLTF.

The table lists this clonotype with many counts. The chain combines TRBV3-1 with TRBJ2-5; TRBD1 matches at 9 bases. The CDR3 is 16 amino acids. With 4 bases clipped from V and 4 bases from J, the junction kept 10 bases outside the gene matches. The V gene's germline CDR1 is LGHDT and CDR2 YNNKEL (reference sequence). CDR3 residues: CASSPIGTGLGETQYF. CDR3 DNA: TGTGCCAGCAGCCCCATTGGGACAGGGCTGGGAGAGACCCAGTACTTC.

This clonotype was picked up many times. This chain uses TRBV3-1 with TRBJ2-5; D remains ambiguous. The CDR3 is 13 amino acids. Germline V gene data show CDR1 as LGHDT and CDR2 as YNNKEL (reference sequence). Trimming stripped 4 bases from V and 1 base from J, with 7 bases between. As DNA, the CDR3 is TGTGCCAGCAGCCCTCGAACCCAAGAGACCCAGTACTTC. Translation: CASSPRTQETQYF.

The table lists this clonotype with many counts. The gene calls are TRBV18 and TRBJ2-5; 13 bases map to TRBD2. CDR3 length: 18 residues. With 2 bases clipped from V and 3 bases from J, the junction kept 9 bases outside the gene matches. Germline CDR1 KGHSH, CDR2 LQKENI. The CDR3 bases are TGTGCCAGCTCACCAGAGAGGACTAGCGGGAGTCTGGAAGAGACCCAGTACTTC. Translated, it gives CASSPERTSGSLEETQYF. The variable domain in full, completed from reference TRBV18 and TRBJ2-5, reads NAGVMQNPRHLVRRRGQEARLRCSPMKGHSHVYWYRQLPEEGLKFMVYLQKENIIDESGMPKERFSAEFPKEGPSILRIQQVVRGDSAAYFCASSPERTSGSLEETQYFGPGTRLLVL.

This clonotype has a count of ten or more. CDR3 sequence (DNA): TGTGCCAGCAGCGACCGCGGGGGAAAGCTGGGCACTGAAGCTTTCTTT. This codes for CASSDRGGKLGTEAFF. The chain joins TRBV13 to TRBJ1-1; a weak D match, TRBD1 (5 bases). V was cut by 5 bases and J by 4 bases, with 20 bases left in between. The germline V gene encodes CDR1 PRHDT and CDR2 FYEKMQ (reference sequence). The CDR3 totals 16 residues.

CDR3: CAKGHNQPQHF. As DNA, the CDR3 is TGTGCCAAGGGACACAATCAGCCCCAGCATTTT. This chain links TRBV6-1 with TRBJ1-5, with D possibly being TRBD1 (6 bases). Per germline, CDR1 MNHNS and CDR2 SASEGT. Trimming removed 10 bases at V and 3 bases at J, with 7 bases between. This CDR3 is 11 amino acids long.

This rearrangement joins TRBV3-1 to TRBJ2-5, with a weak D call TRBD2 (5 bases). The V and J ends lost 1 base and 14 bases respectively, with 20 bases between them. There are 14 residues in the CDR3. Germline V gives CDR1 LGHDT, CDR2 YNNKEL (reference sequence). The DNA of the CDR3 is TGTGCCAGCAGCCAAGTGGCCGAGAGCGGCGTCATATACTTC. Translated: CASSQVAESGVIYF.

The chain couples TRBV27 to TRBJ2-7; no reliable D call. V lost 6 bases and J 6 bases, leaving 9 bases between the germline ends. The CDR3 has 11 residues. Per the germline V gene, CDR1 is MNHEY and CDR2 is SMNVEV (reference sequence). The CDR3: CASRVSLEQYF. CDR3 nucleotides: TGTGCCAGCAGGGTATCCCTCGAGCAGTACTTC.